These T cell receptor beta chains were read from a single sample in a study of identical twins. TCRdb reprocessed the 5' RACE reads via MiXCR and lists one record per CDR3 protein. This sample has 350,000 to 400,000 distinct CDR3 sequences; around 9% occur once, and the top ten carry more than 8%. Material: naive T cells sorted from blood. These receptors were obtained from a woman aged 45-59 years in good health. Both conserved end residues are part of each CDR3. A D gene is named only where the DNA matches it firmly.

v_call,d_call,j_call,cdr3_aa
TRBV27,TRBD2,TRBJ2-5,CASSPGTSGTQETQYF
TRBV5-1,NA,TRBJ2-1,CASSDGVWDQGISYNEQFF
TRBV28,TRBD2,TRBJ2-5,CASSQAGGPGETQYF
TRBV4-2,TRBD2,TRBJ2-1,CASSQALAEPYNEQFF
TRBV5-6,NA,TRBJ2-1,CASSSRRHTQFF
TRBV4-1,NA,TRBJ2-3,CASSQPTAGSTDTQYF
TRBV7-9,NA,TRBJ2-5,CASRSRAETQYF
TRBV20-1,TRBD1,TRBJ2-3,CSAREPGQGLRTDTQYF
TRBV19,NA,TRBJ2-3,CASSTYQGTDTQYF
TRBV20-1,TRBD2,TRBJ2-1,CSATVLAGGFGEQFF
TRBV6-6,NA,TRBJ1-4,CASSYHGGLEKLFF
TRBV13,NA,TRBJ1-6,CASSLGSTGSPLHF
TRBV6-5,NA,TRBJ2-7,CASISKQGWFGYEQYF
TRBV5-1,TRBD2,TRBJ2-2,CASSLNPSSGRTNTGELFF
TRBV11-2,NA,TRBJ2-3,CASSTPDGTDTQYF
TRBV20-1,NA,TRBJ1-1,CSARDFPTTGEAFF
TRBV5-1,TRBD2,TRBJ2-5,CASSPLGLATGQETQYF
TRBV11-2,NA,TRBJ2-2,CASSTRHIIGAGELFF
TRBV5-1,TRBD1,TRBJ2-2,CASSLAGQGGELFF
TRBV6-6,NA,TRBJ1-4,CASKDGPTNEKLFF
TRBV5-1,NA,TRBJ2-1,CASSMMRNEQFF
TRBV7-8,TRBD2,TRBJ2-1,CASSLGGLAPYNEQFF
TRBV3-1,TRBD2,TRBJ2-2,CASSQGAGSNTGELFF
TRBV27,NA,TRBJ2-1,CASTSSVGNEQFF
TRBV11-3,NA,TRBJ2-1,CASSWGGQSISYNEQFF
TRBV6-1,NA,TRBJ1-5,CASNRDKGFQPQHF
TRBV19,NA,TRBJ2-7,CASSAPSGAVIYEQYF
TRBV15,NA,TRBJ1-1,CATSRGLLDSLGEAFF
TRBV4-1,NA,TRBJ2-2,CASSQGLDRYTGELFF
TRBV20-1,TRBD1,TRBJ1-2,CSARHRGPDNYGYTF
TRBV7-2,NA,TRBJ2-3,CASSLYLLADTQYF
TRBV5-1,NA,TRBJ2-4,CASSITPRLAKNIQYF